Shown below are 15 T cell receptor beta chains from a single sample sequenced in a study of cytomegalovirus exposure and HLA in healthy donors. Amplification used 60 Vbeta primers and 13 Jbeta primers. Method: immunoSEQ multiplex PCR; TCRdb's copy keeps in-frame clones and lacks some. The sample has approximately 150,000 clones, approximately 80% seen once. The sequenced material came from PBMCs. The origin of the receptors is a woman aged 45 to 65 in good health and CMV-seronegative.

V and J are TRBV4-3 and TRBJ2-7; 10 bases are shared with TRBD1. CDR3 length equals 19 residues. The V gene end was trimmed by 1 base and the J gene end by 3 bases; junction bases not matched to a gene: 15. The germline CDR1 and CDR2 sequences are LGHNA and YSLEER. As DNA, the CDR3 is TGCGCCAGCAGCCAAGCACCGCACACTCTGGGACAGGGGTTCTACGAGCAGTACTTC. Its translation: CASSQAPHTLGQGFYEQYF.

This chain joins TRBV2 and TRBJ2-7; TRBD2 aligns across 7 bases. CDR3 size: 15 residues. Germline CDR1 is SNHLY and CDR2 is FYNNEI. J gave up 4 bases and V 5 bases, and 11 bases lay outside the gene matches. In DNA form, the CDR3 reads TGTGCCAGCAGTACAGAAGTGGGAGGGCCTTACGAGCAGTACTTC. Amino acids: CASSTEVGGPYEQYF.

This chain links TRBV2 with TRBJ1-5; the match to TRBD1 covers 7 bases. The V gene's germline CDR1 is SNHLY and CDR2 FYNNEI. J gave up 13 bases and V 3 bases, and 9 bases lay outside the gene matches. The CDR3 is 13 amino acids. CDR3 sequence: CASSERLETGQHF. DNA of the CDR3: TGTGCCAGCAGTGAGCGACTGGAGACAGGGCAGCATTTT.

There are a few counts of this clone. The V and J genes are TRBV14 and TRBJ1-1; perhaps TRBD1 as D (6 bases). This CDR3 region has 12 residues. V lost 3 bases and J lost 8, with 10 bases in between. Germline CDR1 reads SGHDN; CDR2 reads FVKESK. The CDR3 sequence: CASSHPDSEAFF. CDR3 bases: TGTGCCAGCAGCCATCCGGACAGCGAAGCTTTCTTT.

The chain is built from TRBV28 and TRBJ1-2; TRBD1 matches 10 bases. Trimming took 6 bases from V and 9 from J; bases not matched to a gene: 13. This CDR3 region has 15 residues. From germline, CDR1 is MDHEN and CDR2 SYDVKM. As DNA, the CDR3 is TGTGCCAGCAGCCTCCCTTCGGGGACAGGGGTCCGCTACACCTTC. It specifies CASSLPSGTGVRYTF.

V is TRBV7-2 and J is TRBJ2-1; TRBD2 matches 9 bases. This CDR3 has 16 residues. The V segment lost 2 bases and the J segment 2 bases; nucleotides outside the gene matches: 4. Germline CDR1 and CDR2: SGHTA and FQGNSA. The CDR3 loop reads CASSLLAGVTYNEQFF. The CDR3 nucleotides are TGTGCCAGCAGCTTATTAGCGGGAGTCACCTACAATGAGCAGTTCTTC.

J is TRBJ2-7 and V is TRBV15; a possible D gene is TRBD2 (5 bases). Trimming pared 2 bases from V and 6 bases from J, leaving 14 bases between. The CDR3 is 14 amino acids. Germline-derived CDR1 and CDR2 are LNHNV and YYDKDF (reference sequence). The CDR3 protein is CATSRSTEAGEQYF. In DNA, the CDR3 is TGTGCCACCAGCAGATCCACTGAGGCGGGCGAGCAGTACTTC.

The V gene is TRBV19, the J gene TRBJ2-7; 12 bases map to TRBD1. This CDR3 contains 12 residues. The V gene's germline CDR1 is LNHDA and CDR2 SQIVND (reference sequence). Germline trimming cut 8 bases from V and 6 bases from J; bases unmatched to any gene: 2. The CDR3 DNA sequence: TGTGCCAGTGGGACAGGGGGCCGCGAGCAGTACTTC. Protein sequence: CASGTGGREQYF.

The chain carries TRBV6-1 and TRBJ2-5; 7 bases align to TRBD2. J gave up 4 bases and V 1 base, and 15 bases lay outside the gene matches. The CDR3 has 18 residues. Germline V gene sequence: CDR1 MNHNS, CDR2 SASEGT. In nucleotides, the CDR3 is TGTGCCAGCAGTGAAGTTCCCCCGGGAGCGGGAAGGGGAGAGACCCAGTACTTC. As protein: CASSEVPPGAGRGETQYF.

The chain has TRBV27 and TRBJ1-4; perhaps TRBD1 as D (6 bases). CDR1 and CDR2 from the germline V gene are MNHEY and SMNVEV (reference sequence). V lost 5 bases to trimming and J lost 8 bases, with 12 bases between them. The CDR3 runs 13 residues. The CDR3 loop reads CASSLGQNEKLFF. For the CDR3, the DNA is TGTGCCAGCAGTCTTGGACAGAACGAAAAACTGTTTTTT.

This clone has more than one count but fewer than ten. The chain recombines TRBV28 with TRBJ2-7; 9 nucleotides line up with TRBD2. Germline CDR1 is MDHEN and CDR2 is SYDVKM. The V segment lost 5 bases and the J segment 5 bases; nucleotides outside the gene matches: 13. This CDR3 is built from 16 residues. CDR3 region: CASSPLAGEALNEQYF. DNA of the CDR3: TGTGCCAGCAGTCCATTAGCGGGAGAGGCATTGAACGAGCAGTACTTC.

The V and J genes are TRBV4-3 and TRBJ1-1; possible D gene TRBD1, 6 bases. Trimming removed 1 base at V and 7 bases at J, with 16 bases between. This CDR3 has 15 amino acids. The V gene's germline CDR1 is LGHNA and CDR2 YSLEER. CDR3 in amino acids: CASSQVHPRGGEAFF. Here the CDR3 DNA reads TGCGCCAGCAGCCAAGTACATCCTCGAGGGGGTGAAGCTTTCTTT.

V gene TRBV21-1 combines with J gene TRBJ1-5; TRBD1, as called in the table, went unchecked against the DNA. TRBV21-1 is marked as a pseudogene. The CDR3 extends over 14 amino acids. This CDR3 reads CASSTWDRHQPQHF. The CDR3 DNA sequence: TGTGCCAGCAGCACATGGGACAGGCATCAGCCCCAGCATTTT.

The DNA for the CDR3 is TGTGCCAGCAGCCCGGACAGGGAAGGATACGAGCAGTACTTC. Protein: CASSPDREGYEQYF. This sequence joins TRBV14 and TRBJ2-7; 8 bases align to TRBD1. V lost 4 bases to trimming and J lost 4 bases; unmatched junction nucleotides: 6. The germline V gene has CDR1 SGHDN and CDR2 FVKESK. CDR3 length: 14 amino acids.

This chain uses TRBV9 with TRBJ1-4, with D uncertain. Germline assignment: CDR1 SGDLS and CDR2 YYNGEE. The CDR3 loop spans 13 amino acids. V was pared by 3 bases and J by 8 bases, with 11 bases between. CDR3: CASSEGVQEKLFF. CDR3 sequence (DNA): TGTGCCAGCAGCGAAGGAGTTCAGGAAAAACTGTTTTTT.